The entry that follows covers one TCR beta chain sequence. The antigen remains undetermined. This specimen comes from a study of T cell responses to AZD1222 COVID-19 vaccine. Study-wide results and caveats: Repertoire samples came only from after the peak T cell response. Seropositive status at baseline applied to only six AZD1222 recipients. Clonal diversity may have been underestimated, and the donors were mostly white British, with more females than males. Spike-specific TCR breadth and depth went up after people got two AZD1222 doses.

CDR1 and CDR2 (germline): LNHNV, YYDKDF (reference sequence). V was pared by 3 bases and J by 5 bases, with 5 bases of the junction left unmatched. CDR3 length: 16 residues. Clones were sequenced by immunoSEQ multiplex PCR, and TCRdb holds only the in-frame ones, with some missing. The sample holds tens of thousands of clones; roughly 91% are singletons and the top ten take 22%. V usage is TRBV15 and J usage is TRBJ1-6, with 9 bases aligning to TRBD1. Source: peripheral blood, taken on day 0 of AZD1222 vaccination. The sequence was obtained from an adult in good health. The CDR3 region is CATSRGQGLDNSPLHF. The CDR3 DNA is TGTGCCACCAGCAGGGGACAGGGCCTCGATAATTCACCCCTCCACTTT.